The rows below give T cell receptor beta chains drawn from one sample of a study of T cell responses to AZD1222 COVID-19 vaccine. Here immunoSEQ multiplex PCR was the method, and the copy in TCRdb shows in-frame clones only, minus some. The data hold approximately 80,000 clones, with 70% to 90% observed a single time. This sample comprised peripheral blood, obtained 28 days after the second AZD1222 dose. These receptors all stem from an adult who received the AZD1222 COVID-19 vaccine. Each CDR3 is given with its conserved first and last residue. A D gene is named only where the DNA matches it firmly. Rows give clone size only sometimes, using once, few, many, or a class for an expanded clone.

J,size,V,D,CDR3,DNA
TRBJ2-7,NA,TRBV10-3,NA,CAISDLQEGDEQYF,TGTGCCATCAGTGATTTACAGGAGGGGGACGAGCAGTACTTC
TRBJ2-2,NA,TRBV20-1,NA,CSAEITGELFF,TGCAGTGCTGAAATCACCGGGGAGCTGTTTTTT
TRBJ1-2,NA,TRBV1,NA,CTSSLRDRGSGYTF,TGCACCAGCAGCCTCCGGGACAGGGGGTCTGGCTACACCTTC
TRBJ2-7,NA,TRBV11-1,NA,CASTLGVGNEQYF,TGTGCCAGCACCTTAGGGGTGGGAAACGAGCAGTACTTC
TRBJ1-1,NA,TRBV29-1,TRBD1,CSVRDRGLNTEAFF,TGCAGCGTCCGGGACAGGGGACTGAACACTGAAGCTTTCTTT
TRBJ1-6,NA,TRBV19,TRBD1,CASRTGTATNSPLHF,TGTGCCAGTAGAACCGGGACAGCCACAAATTCACCCCTCCACTTT
TRBJ2-7,NA,TRBV6-5,NA,CASSYTSDPSEQYF,TGTGCCAGCAGTTACACCTCGGACCCGAGCGAGCAGTACTTC
TRBJ2-7,NA,TRBV20-1,TRBD2,CSASVLAGGSPVDEQYF,TGCAGTGCTAGTGTCCTAGCGGGAGGGTCCCCGGTGGACGAGCAGTACTTC
TRBJ1-2,NA,TRBV6-4,TRBD1,CARGTGHYGYTF,TGTGCCAGAGGGACAGGGCACTATGGCTACACCTTC
TRBJ2-3,NA,TRBV27,TRBD2,CASSPTGGLAGSTDTQYF,TGTGCCAGCAGTCCCACAGGGGGACTAGCGGGTAGCACAGATACGCAGTATTTT
TRBJ1-2,NA,TRBV12-3/TRBV12-4,NA,CASSRTEDGYTF,TGTGCCAGCAGTCGGACAGAAGATGGCTACACCTTC
TRBJ1-5,NA,TRBV30,NA,CAWNQGLNQPQHF,TGTGCCTGGAACCAGGGGTTGAATCAGCCCCAGCATTTT
TRBJ1-3,NA,TRBV7-2,NA,CASSLVPGAGNTIYF,TGTGCCAGCAGCTTAGTCCCGGGGGCAGGAAACACCATATATTTT
TRBJ1-1,NA,TRBV10-2,NA,CASILVGDNLAFF,TGCGCCAGCATTCTTGTAGGTGATAATCTGGCTTTCTTT
TRBJ1-2,NA,TRBV29-1,TRBD1,CSVGQDYGYTF,TGCAGCGTCGGACAGGACTATGGCTACACCTTC
TRBJ1-1,once,TRBV5-1,TRBD1,CASSGTGGNTEAFF,TGCGCCAGCAGCGGGACAGGGGGGAACACTGAAGCTTTCTTT
TRBJ1-4,NA,TRBV7-9,TRBD1,CASRLQGVGEKLFF,TGTGCCAGCAGGCTGCAGGGGGTCGGAGAAAAACTGTTTTTT
TRBJ1-1,NA,TRBV3-1/TRBV3-2,NA,CASSLLNAEAFF,TGTGCCAGCAGCCTTTTGAACGCTGAAGCTTTCTTT
TRBJ2-1,NA,TRBV5-6,NA,CASSLGTEPYNEQFF,TGTGCCAGCAGCTTGGGGACAGAGCCCTACAATGAGCAGTTCTTC
TRBJ1-6,NA,TRBV28,NA,CASSPDGQGISPLHF,TGTGCCAGCAGTCCAGACGGGCAGGGAATTTCACCCCTCCACTTT
TRBJ2-2,NA,TRBV5-1,NA,CASSVVHSTGELFF,TGCGCCTCATCGGTGGTCCACAGCACCGGGGAGCTGTTTTTT
TRBJ1-2,NA,TRBV19,NA,CASSRGTTSTGSYGYTF,TGTGCCAGTAGTAGAGGGACCACTTCCACTGGAAGCTATGGCTACACCTTC
TRBJ1-4,NA,TRBV7-2,NA,CASSRDPEKLFF,TGTGCCAGCAGCCGCGATCCGGAAAAACTGTTTTTT
TRBJ1-5,NA,TRBV4-2,TRBD1,CASSRGTGNQPQHF,TGTGCCAGCAGCCGCGGGACAGGCAATCAGCCCCAGCATTTT
TRBJ2-5,NA,TRBV7-2,TRBD2,CASSTSGGNIETQYF,TGTGCCAGCAGCACTAGCGGGGGGAACATAGAGACCCAGTACTTC
TRBJ1-4,NA,TRBV4-1,NA,CASSQGVSPGTEKLFF,TGCGCCAGCAGCCAAGGGGTCTCCCCTGGCACCGAAAAACTATTTTTT
TRBJ1-4,NA,TRBV2,TRBD1,CASSEKTGGEKLFF,TGTGCCAGCAGTGAAAAGACAGGGGGGGAAAAACTGTTTTTT
TRBJ2-7,NA,TRBV27,NA,CASRVRNEQYF,TGTGCCAGCAGGGTGCGGAATGAGCAGTACTTC
TRBJ2-5,NA,TRBV6-1,NA,CASSDAHGGPDTQYF,TGTGCCAGCAGTGACGCCCACGGGGGACCTGATACCCAGTACTTC
TRBJ1-1,NA,TRBV6-5,TRBD1,CASSRDRSNTEAFF,TGTGCCAGCAGTAGGGACAGATCGAACACTGAAGCTTTCTTT
TRBJ2-5,NA,TRBV7-3,NA,CASSLLAAGVETQYF,TGTGCCAGCAGCTTACTGGCGGCAGGGGTAGAGACCCAGTACTTC
TRBJ1-1,once,TRBV2,TRBD1,CASTSTGGYTEAFF,TGTGCCAGCACCTCGACAGGGGGGTACACTGAAGCTTTCTTT
TRBJ1-5,NA,TRBV9,NA,CASSVATQDLGYSNQPQHF,TGTGCCAGCAGCGTAGCTACACAGGATTTGGGCTATAGCAATCAGCCCCAGCATTTT
TRBJ2-7,NA,TRBV28,NA,CASNPPSAAYEQYF,TGTGCCAGCAACCCCCCGAGCGCCGCCTACGAGCAGTACTTC
TRBJ1-3,NA,TRBV10-1,NA,CASSGQLNTIYF,TGCGCCAGCTCAGGACAGCTCAACACCATATATTTT
TRBJ1-5,NA,TRBV4-1,TRBD1,CASSQGPLQGSNQPQHF,TGCGCCAGCAGCCAAGGCCCTCTACAGGGGAGCAATCAGCCCCAGCATTTT
TRBJ2-1,NA,TRBV13,NA,CASSLEYNEQFF,TGTGCCAGCAGCTTAGAGTACAATGAGCAGTTCTTC
TRBJ2-7,once,TRBV7-8,NA,CASSGRGRYEQYF,TGTGCCAGCAGCGGTAGGGGTCGGTACGAGCAGTACTTC
TRBJ1-2,NA,TRBV5-4,NA,CASSLDPDNVNYGYTF,TGTGCCAGCAGCTTGGACCCGGACAATGTGAACTATGGCTACACCTTC
TRBJ2-5,NA,TRBV2,NA,CATRDFQETQYF,TGTGCCACCCGGGACTTCCAAGAGACCCAGTACTTC
TRBJ1-4,NA,TRBV7-9,TRBD1,CASSPRTGYDTTNEKLFF,TGTGCCAGCAGCCCAAGGACAGGGTACGATACAACTAATGAAAAACTGTTTTTT
TRBJ2-7,NA,TRBV28,TRBD2,CASGETSRSYEQYF,TGTGCCAGCGGGGAGACTAGCAGGTCCTACGAGCAGTACTTC
TRBJ1-2,NA,TRBV28,NA,CASSFVGRGDYTF,TGTGCCAGCAGTTTCGTTGGCCGGGGGGACTACACCTTC
TRBJ1-6,few,TRBV19,NA,CASIGLYNSPLHF,TGTGCCAGTATTGGACTGTATAATTCACCCCTCCACTTT
TRBJ1-5,few,TRBV28,NA,CASSLVRDGQPQHF,TGTGCCAGCAGTTTGGTCAGGGATGGTCAGCCCCAGCATTTT
TRBJ1-6,NA,TRBV27,NA,CASSPWGGNSPLHF,TGTGCCAGCAGCCCCTGGGGAGGTAATTCACCCCTCCACTTT
TRBJ1-2,NA,TRBV28,NA,CASTLWSAGRPKGGYTF,TGTGCCAGCACCCTGTGGTCGGCAGGGAGGCCGAAGGGTGGCTACACCTTC
TRBJ2-5,NA,TRBV28,NA,CASSLFSEGTQYF,TGTGCCAGCAGTTTATTTTCCGAGGGGACCCAGTACTTC